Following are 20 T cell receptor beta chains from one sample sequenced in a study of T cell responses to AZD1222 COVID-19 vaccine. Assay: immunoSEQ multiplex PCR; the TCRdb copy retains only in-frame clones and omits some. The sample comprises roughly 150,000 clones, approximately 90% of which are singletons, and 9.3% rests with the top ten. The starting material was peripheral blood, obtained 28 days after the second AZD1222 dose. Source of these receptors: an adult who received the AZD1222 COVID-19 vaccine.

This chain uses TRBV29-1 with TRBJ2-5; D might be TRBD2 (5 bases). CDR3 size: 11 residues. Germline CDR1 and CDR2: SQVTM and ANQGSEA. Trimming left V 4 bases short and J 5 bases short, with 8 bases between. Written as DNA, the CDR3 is TGCAGCGTTGCTGGGGAGGAGACCCAGTACTTC. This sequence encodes CSVAGEETQYF.

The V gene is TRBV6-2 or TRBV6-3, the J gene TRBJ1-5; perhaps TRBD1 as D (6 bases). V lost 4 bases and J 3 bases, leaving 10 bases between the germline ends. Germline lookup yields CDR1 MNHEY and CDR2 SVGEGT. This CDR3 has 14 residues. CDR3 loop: CASSWTEYNQPQHF. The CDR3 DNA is TGTGCCAGCAGTTGGACAGAGTACAATCAGCCCCAGCATTTT.

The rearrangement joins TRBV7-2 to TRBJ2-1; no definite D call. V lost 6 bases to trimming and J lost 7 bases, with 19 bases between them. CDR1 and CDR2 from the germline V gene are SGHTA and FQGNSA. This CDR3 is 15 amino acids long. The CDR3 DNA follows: TGTGCCAGCAGTTTGTCGGGCCCTCGGCGGAATGAGCAGTTCTTC. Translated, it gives CASSLSGPRRNEQFF.

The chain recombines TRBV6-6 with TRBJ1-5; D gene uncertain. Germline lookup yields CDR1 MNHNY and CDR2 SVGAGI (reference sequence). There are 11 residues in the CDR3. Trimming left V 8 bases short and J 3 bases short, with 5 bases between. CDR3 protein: CASGINQPQHF. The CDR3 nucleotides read TGTGCCAGCGGTATCAATCAGCCCCAGCATTTT.

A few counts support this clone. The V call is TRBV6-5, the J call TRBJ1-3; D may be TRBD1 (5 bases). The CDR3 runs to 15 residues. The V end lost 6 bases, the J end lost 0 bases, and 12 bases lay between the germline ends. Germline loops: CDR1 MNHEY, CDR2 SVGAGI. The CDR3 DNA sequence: TGTGCCAGCAGCAGGGATCTGGACTCTGGAAACACCATATATTTT. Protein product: CASSRDLDSGNTIYF.

The CDR3 protein is CASSPSGQSNTGELFF. The CDR3 bases are TGTGCCAGCTCACCGTCGGGACAGTCAAACACCGGGGAGCTGTTTTTT. This sequence joins TRBV18 and TRBJ2-2, with TRBD1 identical over 7 bases. The CDR3 is 16 residues long. After removal of 3 bases from V and 2 bases from J, the junction contained 6 bases not matched to a gene. Germline-derived CDR1 and CDR2 are KGHSH and LQKENI.

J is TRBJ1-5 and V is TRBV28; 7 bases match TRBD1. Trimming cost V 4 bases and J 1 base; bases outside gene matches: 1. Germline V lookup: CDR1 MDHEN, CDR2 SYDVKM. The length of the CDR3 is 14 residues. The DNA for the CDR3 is TGTGCCAGCAGTTACAGGGGCAGCAATCAGCCCCAGCATTTT. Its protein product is CASSYRGSNQPQHF.

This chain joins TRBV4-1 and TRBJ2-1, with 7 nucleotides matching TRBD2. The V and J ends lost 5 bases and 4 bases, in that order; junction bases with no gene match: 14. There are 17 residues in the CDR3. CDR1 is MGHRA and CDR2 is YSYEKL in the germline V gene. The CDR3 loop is CASSGSNGRAGYNEQFF. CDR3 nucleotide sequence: TGCGCCAGCAGCGGGAGTAATGGGAGGGCGGGGTACAATGAGCAGTTCTTC.

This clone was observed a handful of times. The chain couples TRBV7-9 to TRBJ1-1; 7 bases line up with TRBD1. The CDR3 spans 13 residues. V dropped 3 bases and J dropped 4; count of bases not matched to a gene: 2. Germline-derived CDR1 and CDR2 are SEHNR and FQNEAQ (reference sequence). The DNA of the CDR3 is TGTGCCAGCAGCTTGGGGACAGCCACTGAAGCTTTCTTT. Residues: CASSLGTATEAFF.

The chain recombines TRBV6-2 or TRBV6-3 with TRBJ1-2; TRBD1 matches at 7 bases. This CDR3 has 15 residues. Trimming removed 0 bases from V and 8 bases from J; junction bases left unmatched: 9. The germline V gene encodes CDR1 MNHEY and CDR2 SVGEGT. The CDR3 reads CASSYSTGSLSGYTF. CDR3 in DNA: TGTGCCAGCAGTTACTCGACAGGGTCCCTTTCCGGCTACACCTTC.

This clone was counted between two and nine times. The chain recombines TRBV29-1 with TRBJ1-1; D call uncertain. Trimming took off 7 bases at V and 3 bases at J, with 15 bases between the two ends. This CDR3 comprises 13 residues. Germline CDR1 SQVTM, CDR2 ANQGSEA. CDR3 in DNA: TGCAGCGGGGCATGGGCTCAGGACACTGAAGCTTTCTTT. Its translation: CSGAWAQDTEAFF.

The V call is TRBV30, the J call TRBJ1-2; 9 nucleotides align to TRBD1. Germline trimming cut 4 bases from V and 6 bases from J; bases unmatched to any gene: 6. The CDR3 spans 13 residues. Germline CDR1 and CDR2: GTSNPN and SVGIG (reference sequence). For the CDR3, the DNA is TGTGCCTGGACCATCAACAGGGGGCATGGCTACACCTTC. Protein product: CAWTINRGHGYTF.

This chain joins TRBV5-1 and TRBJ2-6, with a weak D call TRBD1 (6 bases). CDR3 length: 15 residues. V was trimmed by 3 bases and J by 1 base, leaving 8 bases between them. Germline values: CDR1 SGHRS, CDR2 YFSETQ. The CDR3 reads CASSSQGSGANVLTF. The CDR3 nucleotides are TGCGCCAGCAGCTCACAGGGTTCTGGGGCCAACGTCCTGACTTTC.

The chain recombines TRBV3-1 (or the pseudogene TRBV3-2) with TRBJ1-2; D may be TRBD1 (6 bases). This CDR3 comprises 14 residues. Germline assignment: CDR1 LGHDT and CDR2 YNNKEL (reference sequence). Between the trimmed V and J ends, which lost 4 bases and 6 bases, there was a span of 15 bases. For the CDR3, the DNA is TGTGCCAGCAGCCCAGAGTACAGGGCGGATGGCTACACCTTC. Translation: CASSPEYRADGYTF.

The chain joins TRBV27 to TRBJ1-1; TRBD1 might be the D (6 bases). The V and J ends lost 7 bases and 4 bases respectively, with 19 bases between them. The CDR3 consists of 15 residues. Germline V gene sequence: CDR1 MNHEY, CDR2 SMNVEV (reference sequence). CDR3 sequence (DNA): TGTGCCAGCATCCCTGCGGGGGGGCGAGGCACTGAAGCTTTCTTT. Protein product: CASIPAGGRGTEAFF.

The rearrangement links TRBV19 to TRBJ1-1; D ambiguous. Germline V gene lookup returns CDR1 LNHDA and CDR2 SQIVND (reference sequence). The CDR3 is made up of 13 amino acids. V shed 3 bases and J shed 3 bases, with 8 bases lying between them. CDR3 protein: CASSMDGYTEAFF. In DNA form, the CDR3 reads TGTGCCAGTAGTATGGACGGCTACACTGAAGCTTTCTTT.

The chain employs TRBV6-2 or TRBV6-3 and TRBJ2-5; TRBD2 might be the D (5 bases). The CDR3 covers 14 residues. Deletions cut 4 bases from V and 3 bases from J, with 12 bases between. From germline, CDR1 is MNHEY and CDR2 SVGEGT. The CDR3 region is CASSFEGSEETQYF. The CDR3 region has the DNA TGTGCCAGCAGTTTCGAGGGCAGTGAAGAGACCCAGTACTTC.

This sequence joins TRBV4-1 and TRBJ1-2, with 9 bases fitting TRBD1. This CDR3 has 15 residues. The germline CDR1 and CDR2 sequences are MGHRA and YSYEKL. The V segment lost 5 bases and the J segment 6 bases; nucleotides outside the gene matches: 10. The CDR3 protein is CASSYPGQGEHGYTF. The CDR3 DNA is TGCGCCAGCAGCTACCCGGGACAGGGTGAGCATGGCTACACCTTC.

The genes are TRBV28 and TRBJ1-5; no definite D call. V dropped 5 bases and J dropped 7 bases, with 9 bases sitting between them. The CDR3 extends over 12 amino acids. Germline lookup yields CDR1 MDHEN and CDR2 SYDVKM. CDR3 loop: CASSEVRQPQHF. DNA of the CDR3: TGTGCCAGCAGTGAGGTGAGGCAGCCCCAGCATTTT.

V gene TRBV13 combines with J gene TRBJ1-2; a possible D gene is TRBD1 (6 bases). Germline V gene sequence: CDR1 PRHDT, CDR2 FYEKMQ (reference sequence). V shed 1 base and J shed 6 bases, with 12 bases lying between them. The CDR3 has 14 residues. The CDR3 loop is CASSLDAGVDGYTF. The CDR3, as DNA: TGTGCCAGCAGCTTAGATGCAGGGGTGGATGGCTACACCTTC.